Below are 15 T cell receptor beta chains sequenced from a single sample in a study of blood T cells in healthy people across ages. Using a J-beta primer mix together with a sample-barcoded 5' primer, a second PCR was run for about 6 to 11 cycles. Each CDR3 protein gets one entry after TCRdb re-called the 5' RACE reads with MiXCR. This sample has hundreds of thousands of distinct CDR3 sequences, with 58% found just once. Material: blood. The receptor set was obtained from a man aged 25-45 years in good health.

V gene TRBV20-1 combines with J gene TRBJ2-6; 7 positions agree with TRBD1. Germline CDR1 DFQATT, CDR2 SNEGSKA (reference sequence). V trimming: 0 bases; J trimming: 0 bases; junction bases outside the gene matches: 17. The CDR3 is 21 residues long. CDR3 DNA sequence: TGCAGTGCTAGAGACCCGATTTACCAGGGGGAATCTAGCTCTGGGGCCAACGTCCTGACTTTC. Translation: CSARDPIYQGESSSGANVLTF.

The J gene is TRBJ2-3, the V gene TRBV7-2; 9 bases line up with TRBD2. This CDR3 region has 15 residues. Losses at the gene ends were 6 bases for V and 6 bases for J; bases not matched to a gene: 10. CDR1 is SGHTA, CDR2 FQGNSA, per germline. CDR3 protein: CASSEGGGAVDTQYF. CDR3 nucleotides: TGTGCCAGCAGTGAGGGCGGGGGGGCGGTGGATACGCAGTATTTT.

The CDR3 DNA follows: TGCGCCAGCAGCGCAGATGAGTTCGGCCAGCAAGGGACCGGGGAGCTGTTTTTT. Amino acids: CASSADEFGQQGTGELFF. The gene calls are TRBV5-1 and TRBJ2-2; no firm D call. The CDR3 loop spans 18 amino acids. Per germline, CDR1 SGHRS and CDR2 YFSETQ. Trimming pared 4 bases from V and 5 bases from J, leaving 24 bases between. Looking up the rest from reference TRBV5-1 and TRBJ2-2 gives the full variable domain: KAGVTQTPRYLIKTRGQQVTLSCSPISGHRSVSWYQQTPGQGLQFLFEYFSETQRNKGNFPGRFSGRQFSNSRSEMNVSTLELGDSALYLCASSADEFGQQGTGELFFGEGSRLTVL.

The CDR3 protein is CASSSWAGGPYNEQFF. The CDR3 region has the DNA TGTGCCAGCAGCTCCTGGGCGGGAGGGCCCTACAATGAGCAGTTCTTC. The V call is TRBV11-2, the J call TRBJ2-1; 9 nucleotides match TRBD2. V dropped 4 bases and J dropped 2; count of bases not matched to a gene: 6. Germline lookup yields CDR1 SGHAT and CDR2 FQNNGV. The CDR3 sequence is 16 residues long. Based on the CDR3 plus reference TRBV11-2 and TRBJ2-1, the full variable domain is EAGVAQSPRYKIIEKRQSVAFWCNPISGHATLYWYQQILGQGPKLLIQFQNNGVVDDSQLPKDRFSAERLKGVDSTLKIQPAKLEDSAVYLCASSSWAGGPYNEQFFGPGTRLTVL.

The chain employs TRBV2 and TRBJ2-5, with a possible D match to TRBD2 (7 bases). The J call may be in error: the DNA end matches TRBJ2-7 better. Germline V gene data show CDR1 as SNHLY and CDR2 as FYNNEI. The CDR3 contains 14 residues. In DNA form, the CDR3 reads TGTGCCAGCGGGCAAAGGGGGGGACCTCGCGAGCAGTACTTC. Residues: CASGQRGGPREQYF.

The chain carries TRBV11-2 and TRBJ2-3; 7 bases map to TRBD2. The germline gives CDR1 SGHAT, CDR2 FQNNGV. The V gene end was trimmed by 5 bases and the J gene end by 6 bases; junction bases not matched to a gene: 11. The CDR3 runs 15 residues. The CDR3 reads CASSLGGRPPDTQYF. The CDR3 DNA reads as TGTGCCAGCAGCCTTGGCGGGAGACCGCCGGATACGCAGTATTTT.

The chain combines TRBV4-3 with TRBJ2-3, with D perhaps being TRBD1 or TRBD2 (5 bases each). The CDR3 length is 18 residues. CDR1 is LGHNA, CDR2 YSLEER, per germline. V was clipped by 4 bases and J by 4 bases, with 24 bases between them. CDR3 DNA: TGCGCCAGCAGCCGACTAAGACTGGGCCGAGGGGCTTCAGATACGCAGTATTTT. This codes for CASSRLRLGRGASDTQYF.

V usage is TRBV18 and J usage is TRBJ2-3; D not resolved. Trimming shortened V by 6 bases and J by 2 bases, and 12 bases separated the two germline ends. Germline values: CDR1 KGHSH, CDR2 LQKENI. CDR3 length: 14 residues. The CDR3 DNA sequence: TGTGCCAGCTCTCCGAGCAGCAACACAGATACGCAGTATTTT. This sequence encodes CASSPSSNTDTQYF.

V gene TRBV2 combines with J gene TRBJ2-5; D gene uncertain. CDR1 is SNHLY and CDR2 is FYNNEI in the germline V gene. The CDR3 contains 14 residues. V was shortened by 7 bases and J by 5 bases, with 17 bases between the two germline ends. The DNA of the CDR3 is TGTGCCAGCACCCTCGATAGGGTCGTGGAGACCCAGTACTTC. This translates into CASTLDRVVETQYF.

The gene calls are TRBV10-3 and TRBJ1-6; D not resolved. Germline loops: CDR1 ENHRY, CDR2 SYGVKD. V shed 11 bases and J shed 8 bases, with 19 bases lying between them. The CDR3 is made up of 14 amino acids. CDR3 DNA: TGTGCCCAAAACCGCAGTGGCGCGGATTCACCCCTCCACTTT. Protein product: CAQNRSGADSPLHF.

The rearrangement uses TRBV6-5 and TRBJ2-1; perhaps D is TRBD1 or TRBD2 (6 bases each). The germline V and J ends were trimmed by 2 bases and 7 bases, with 15 bases remaining between them. From germline, CDR1 is MNHEY and CDR2 SVGAGI. The CDR3 has 15 amino acids. This CDR3 is CASSYRKGGFNEQFF. CDR3 DNA sequence: TGTGCCAGCAGTTACCGGAAGGGGGGTTTTAATGAGCAGTTCTTC.

The chain carries TRBV5-5 and TRBJ2-7, with TRBD1 identical over 7 bases. V was clipped by 4 bases and J by 2 bases; unmatched bases: 12. In germline, CDR1 is SGHKS, CDR2 YYEKEE (reference sequence). CDR3 length equals 16 residues. CDR3 sequence: CASSRTGLPVPYEQYF. In nucleotides, the CDR3 is TGTGCCAGCAGCCGGACAGGCCTTCCCGTACCCTACGAGCAGTACTTC.

In its sample, this clonotype was seen a few times. The chain joins TRBV4-3 to TRBJ2-7; no clear D gene. The J call may be mistaken, given a closer DNA end match to TRBJ2-5. CDR3 length: 13 amino acids. The germline V gene has CDR1 LGHNA and CDR2 YSLEER. The CDR3 reads CASTPWSWGTQYF. CDR3 coding DNA: TGCGCCAGCACCCCGTGGAGCTGGGGGACCCAGTACTTC.

J is TRBJ2-7 and V is TRBV29-1; 7 positions agree with TRBD1. Germline CDR1 SQVTM, CDR2 ANQGSEA. CDR3 size: 13 residues. V was clipped by 6 bases and J by 6 bases; unmatched bases: 11. CDR3 loop: CSVQGDSISEQYF. The CDR3 bases are TGCAGCGTGCAAGGGGACAGCATCTCCGAGCAGTACTTC.

Only a few counts were recorded for this clonotype. This chain links TRBV6-2 or TRBV6-3 with TRBJ2-1; D uncertain. This CDR3 spans 16 amino acids. CDR1 and CDR2 (germline): MNHEY, SVGEGT. Trimming cost V 0 bases and J 6 bases, with 15 bases left between them. The CDR3 loop reads CASSYSYEALSNEQFF. The CDR3 nucleotides are TGTGCCAGCAGTTACTCGTACGAGGCCCTATCCAATGAGCAGTTCTTC.